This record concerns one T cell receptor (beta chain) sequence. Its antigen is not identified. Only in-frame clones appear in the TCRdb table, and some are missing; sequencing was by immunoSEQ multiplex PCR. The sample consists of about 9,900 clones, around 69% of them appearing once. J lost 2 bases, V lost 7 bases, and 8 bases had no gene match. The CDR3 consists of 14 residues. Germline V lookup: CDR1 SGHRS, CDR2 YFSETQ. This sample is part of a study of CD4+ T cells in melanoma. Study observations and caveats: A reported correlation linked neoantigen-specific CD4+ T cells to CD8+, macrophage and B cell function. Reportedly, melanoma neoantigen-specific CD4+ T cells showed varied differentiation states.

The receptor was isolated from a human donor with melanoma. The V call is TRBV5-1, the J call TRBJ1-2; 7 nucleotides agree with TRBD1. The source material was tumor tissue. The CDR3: CASGPDRPNYGYTF. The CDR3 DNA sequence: TGCGCCAGCGGGCCGGACAGGCCCAACTATGGCTACACCTTC.